This note documents a single T cell receptor (beta chain) sequence. This sample is part of a study of blood T cell repertoires in COVID-19. Symptom resolution, clearance, or two negative PCRs marked donors in Cohort 3 as recovered. Deletions cut 3 bases from V and 2 bases from J, with 10 bases between. Germline V gene data show CDR1 as KGHSH and CDR2 as LQKENI. This CDR3 has 14 residues. The method was immunoSEQ multiplex PCR; TCRdb's version includes in-frame clones alone and lacks a portion of them. Of roughly 140,000 clones listed, about 88% were seen once; the top ten hold more than 5.5%. The genes are TRBV18 and TRBJ1-2, with D possibly TRBD1 on 5 matching bases. The origin of this receptor is a man aged 45-65 years who had recovered from COVID-19. Sequenced input: PBMCs or T cells enriched from blood (not recorded which). The CDR3 coding sequence is TGTGCCAGCTCACCGCAGGGTAGCAACTATGGCTACACCTTC. Amino acid sequence: CASSPQGSNYGYTF.